A single sample gave rise to the 24 T cell receptor beta chains below, sequenced in a study of blood T cell repertoires in COVID-19. Libraries were prepared by immunoSEQ multiplex PCR; TCRdb keeps only in-frame clonotypes and omits some of them. This sample has about 26,000 clones, with approximately 90% found just once. What was sequenced was peripheral blood. The receptors derive from a human donor in a cohort sampled during active COVID-19.

The chain employs TRBV7-9 and TRBJ2-3, with 11 nucleotides matching TRBD2. Looked up from germline, CDR1 is SEHNR and CDR2 is FQNEAQ (reference sequence). CDR3 length: 16 residues. V was pared by 11 bases and J by 8 bases, with 18 bases of the junction left unmatched. Here the CDR3 DNA reads TGTGCCTTCGGGGGGGGACTAGCGGACCAAATGGGTACGCAGTATTTT. Protein sequence: CAFGGGLADQMGTQYF.

The rearrangement uses TRBV6-6 and TRBJ2-7; 7 bases fit TRBD1. Germline CDR1 MNHNY, CDR2 SVGAGI (reference sequence). The length of the CDR3 is 15 residues. Trimming at V came to 2 bases and at J to 7 bases, leaving 11 bases not matched to a gene. This CDR3 is CASSYDEQGSGEQYV. CDR3 bases: TGTGCCAGCAGTTACGACGAACAGGGGTCCGGGGAGCAGTACGTC.

The J gene is TRBJ1-1, the V gene TRBV27; 9 nucleotides match TRBD1. The CDR3 consists of 14 residues. The germline CDR1 and CDR2 sequences are MNHEY and SMNVEV (reference sequence). J was trimmed by 6 bases and V by 6 bases; bases with no gene match: 8. CDR3: CASSTGTGRAEAFF. The CDR3 region has the DNA TGTGCCAGCAGCACCGGGACAGGGCGAGCTGAAGCTTTCTTT.

The sample holds one count of this clone. This chain joins TRBV28 and TRBJ1-5, with D unresolved. Germline V gene sequence: CDR1 MDHEN, CDR2 SYDVKM. This CDR3 has 13 residues. V was shortened by 5 bases and J by 4 bases, with 9 bases between the two germline ends. CDR3 DNA sequence: TGTGCCAGCAGTCCACCCGGGAATCAGCCCCAGCATTTT. Translation gives CASSPPGNQPQHF.

The gene calls are TRBV19 and TRBJ2-7; TRBD2 might be the D (5 bases). CDR1 LNHDA and CDR2 SQIVND come from the germline V gene (reference sequence). CDR3 length: 14 amino acids. V gave up 5 bases and J gave up 6 bases, with 17 bases separating them. CDR3: CASSEGFSSGEQYV. The CDR3 DNA reads as TGTGCCAGTAGTGAGGGTTTCTCTTCGGGCGAGCAGTACGTC.

The chain carries TRBV6-9 and TRBJ2-3, with TRBD2 matching over 9 bases. V lost 8 bases, J lost 1 base, and 10 bases stayed unmatched. CDR1 is MNHGY, CDR2 SVAAGI, per germline. This CDR3 spans 16 amino acids. The CDR3 region is CASGTWAGGRTDTQYF. CDR3 DNA sequence: TGTGCCAGCGGTACTTGGGCGGGGGGGCGCACAGATACGCAGTATTTT.

The rearrangement links TRBV28 to TRBJ1-2, with D possibly TRBD1 on 5 matching bases. This CDR3 contains 13 residues. Trimming removed 6 bases from V and 3 bases from J, with 11 bases in between. Germline CDR1 reads MDHEN; CDR2 reads SYDVKM. The CDR3 nucleotides read TGTGCCAGCAGCCGCCGGGGGGACTATGGCTACACCTTC. As protein: CASSRRGDYGYTF.

The chain recombines TRBV5-1 with TRBJ2-2; TRBD1 aligns across 7 bases. This CDR3 has 13 amino acids. Unmatched junction bases numbered 6, after V lost 8 bases and J lost 5 bases. Germline assignment: CDR1 SGHRS and CDR2 YFSETQ. In DNA, the CDR3 is TGCGCCAGTCGACAGGGTATTACCGGGGAGCTGTTTTTT. Encoded protein: CASRQGITGELFF.

The chain links TRBV5-1 to TRBJ2-3, with a weak D call TRBD1 (5 bases). Trimming removed 0 bases at V and 2 bases at J, with 16 bases between. Looked up from germline, CDR1 is SGHRS and CDR2 is YFSETQ. The CDR3 contains 17 residues. The DNA of the CDR3 is TGCGCCAGCAGCTTGGCGGTAGGGGTCGCGCCCACAGATACGCAGTATTTT. Translation: CASSLAVGVAPTDTQYF.

The CDR3 loop reads CASGATSGTRNTDTQYF. DNA of the CDR3: TGCGCCAGCGGGGCGACTAGCGGGACCCGAAACACAGATACGCAGTATTTT. This chain uses TRBV5-1 with TRBJ2-3; TRBD2 matches 11 bases. The ends lost 7 bases at V and 2 bases at J; junction bases unmatched: 12. The CDR3 has 17 amino acids. The germline V gene encodes CDR1 SGHRS and CDR2 YFSETQ.

The chain links TRBV19 to TRBJ1-5, with D maybe TRBD1 (6 bases). There are 16 residues in the CDR3. Trimming stripped 5 bases from V and 1 base from J, with 15 bases between. Per the germline V gene, CDR1 is LNHDA and CDR2 is SQIVND (reference sequence). Here the CDR3 reads CASSRNRETSNQPQHF. The CDR3 DNA reads TGTGCCAGTAGTCGGAACAGGGAGACGAGCAATCAGCCCCAGCATTTT.

As to this clone: One junction end disagrees with the germline gene, perhaps due to a read error. The J gene is TRBJ2-5, the V gene TRBV10-1; 7 bases are a match to TRBD1. Germline V CDR1 and CDR2: WNHNN, SYGVQD (reference sequence). The CDR3 runs to 15 residues. The chain's CDR3 is CASSESAGGQGTQYF. In DNA, the CDR3 is TGCGCCAGCAGTGAGTCGGCAGGGGGACAAGGGACCCAGTACTTC.

V usage is TRBV6-5 and J usage is TRBJ1-3; no clear D gene. Trimming took 6 bases from V and 0 from J, leaving 12 bases between them. Germline-derived CDR1 and CDR2 are MNHEY and SVGAGI. This CDR3 is built from 15 residues. CDR3: CASRTLDDSGNTIYF. The CDR3 region has the DNA TGTGCCAGCAGGACGCTAGATGACTCTGGAAACACCATATATTTT.

The chain carries TRBV27 and TRBJ2-2, with 7 bases fitting TRBD1. CDR1 is MNHEY, CDR2 SMNVEV, per germline (reference sequence). The CDR3 length is 15 residues. J lost 0 bases, V lost 6 bases, and 4 bases had no gene match. The CDR3 coding sequence is TGTGCCAGCAGGTTAACAGGGGCGAACACCGGGGAGCTGTTTTTT. It codes for CASRLTGANTGELFF.

This chain joins TRBV9 and TRBJ1-2; 8 positions agree with TRBD1. This CDR3 region has 14 residues. The germline CDR1 and CDR2 sequences are SGDLS and YYNGEE. Germline trimming cut 3 bases from V and 8 bases from J; bases unmatched to any gene: 9. The CDR3 protein is CASSGSQGQGGYTF. The CDR3 DNA is TGTGCCAGCAGCGGGAGCCAAGGACAGGGCGGCTACACCTTC. The variable domain in full, completed from reference TRBV9 and TRBJ1-2, reads DSGVTQTPKHLITATGQRVTLRCSPRSGDLSVYWYQQSLDQGLQFLIQYYNGEERAKGNILERFSAQQFPDLHSELNLSSLELGDSALYFCASSGSQGQGGYTFGSGTRLTVV.

J is TRBJ2-5 and V is TRBV3-1 (or the pseudogene TRBV3-2); TRBD2 agrees at 9 bases. There are 17 residues in the CDR3. J was trimmed by 2 bases and V by 1 base; bases with no gene match: 8. CDR1 and CDR2 (germline): LGHDT, YNNKEL (reference sequence). The CDR3 sequence is CASSQGIASGVQETQYF. The DNA of the CDR3 is TGTGCCAGCAGCCAAGGGATCGCTAGCGGGGTTCAAGAGACCCAGTACTTC.

The CDR3 loop reads CASSAIRDRGFKNSGELFF. DNA of the CDR3: TGCGCCAGCAGCGCAATCCGGGACAGGGGATTTAAAAATTCCGGGGAGCTGTTTTTT. This chain links TRBV5-1 with TRBJ2-2; 10 nucleotides align to TRBD1. V lost 4 bases to trimming and J lost 6 bases; unmatched junction nucleotides: 18. The CDR3 length is 19 residues. The germline gives CDR1 SGHRS, CDR2 YFSETQ.

The chain combines TRBV5-1 with TRBJ1-2; D is unclear. The germline V gene encodes CDR1 SGHRS and CDR2 YFSETQ. CDR3 size: 11 residues. V lost 5 bases and J lost 8, with 10 bases in between. The CDR3 sequence is CASRREYGYTF. CDR3 DNA sequence: TGCGCCAGCAGGAGGGAATACGGCTACACCTTC.

This clone was counted a single time. The chain is built from TRBV28 and TRBJ2-3; tentatively, D is TRBD1 (5 bases). Germline V CDR1 and CDR2: MDHEN, SYDVKM. The CDR3 length is 14 residues. V was shortened by 4 bases and J by 4 bases, with 12 bases between the two germline ends. The CDR3 here is CASSSLLQADTQYF. DNA for the CDR3: TGTGCCAGCAGTTCCCTTCTACAGGCAGATACGCAGTATTTT.

The chain recombines TRBV28 with TRBJ2-5; no clear D. The CDR3 runs 15 residues. V lost 6 bases and J 0 bases, leaving 14 bases between the germline ends. Germline-derived CDR1 and CDR2 are MDHEN and SYDVKM. The CDR3 region is CASSPSTAYQETQYF. The CDR3 DNA sequence: TGTGCCAGCAGCCCTTCGACTGCGTACCAAGAGACCCAGTACTTC.

The chain links TRBV6-4 to TRBJ2-3; the match to TRBD2 covers 11 bases. Germline V CDR1 and CDR2: MRHNA, SNTAGT. CDR3 size: 15 residues. V lost 4 bases, J lost 1 base, and 1 base stayed unmatched. CDR3 in amino acids: CASSVLAGGTDTQYF. The CDR3 DNA follows: TGTGCCAGCAGTGTACTAGCGGGGGGCACAGATACGCAGTATTTT.

This sequence joins TRBV19 and TRBJ2-4; a weak D match, TRBD2 (5 bases). The germline V gene encodes CDR1 LNHDA and CDR2 SQIVND (reference sequence). The CDR3 loop spans 14 amino acids. V shed 6 bases and J shed 2 bases, with 11 bases lying between them. CDR3 amino acids: CASSPTGTKNIQYF. Written as DNA, the CDR3 is TGTGCCAGTAGCCCGACGGGGACCAAAAACATTCAGTACTTC.

This chain joins TRBV2 and TRBJ2-3; no definite D call. Between the trimmed V and J ends, which lost 3 bases and 2 bases, there was a span of 6 bases. The CDR3 spans 13 residues. Germline loops: CDR1 SNHLY, CDR2 FYNNEI. Written as DNA, the CDR3 is TGTGCCAGCAGTGATGGCACCACAGATACGCAGTATTTT. Its translation is CASSDGTTDTQYF. The variable domain in full, with the rest retrieved from reference TRBV2 and TRBJ2-3, is EPEVTQTPSHQVTQMGQEVILRCVPISNHLYFYWYRQILGQKVEFLVSFYNNEISEKSEIFDDQFSVERPDGSNFTLKIRSTKLEDSAMYFCASSDGTTDTQYFGPGTRLTVL.

V is TRBV4-1 and J is TRBJ1-1; D may be TRBD1 (5 bases). The germline CDR1 and CDR2 sequences are MGHRA and YSYEKL. The V and J ends lost 6 bases and 4 bases respectively, with 15 bases between them. The length of the CDR3 is 14 residues. CDR3 coding DNA: TGCGCCAGCAGTTTCGCCGGGGGACCCACTGAAGCTTTCTTT. This translates into CASSFAGGPTEAFF.